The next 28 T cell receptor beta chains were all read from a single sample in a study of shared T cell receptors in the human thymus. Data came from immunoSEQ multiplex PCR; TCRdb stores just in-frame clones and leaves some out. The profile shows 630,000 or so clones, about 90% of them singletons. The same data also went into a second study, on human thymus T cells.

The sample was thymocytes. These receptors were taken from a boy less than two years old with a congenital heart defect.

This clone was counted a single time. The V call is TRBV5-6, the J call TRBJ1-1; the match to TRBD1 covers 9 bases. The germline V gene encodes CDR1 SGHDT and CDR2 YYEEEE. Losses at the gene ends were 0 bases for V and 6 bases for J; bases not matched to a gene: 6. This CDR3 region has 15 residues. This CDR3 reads CASSLEGQGKPEAFF. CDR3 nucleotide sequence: TGTGCCAGCAGCTTGGAGGGACAGGGTAAGCCTGAAGCTTTCTTT.

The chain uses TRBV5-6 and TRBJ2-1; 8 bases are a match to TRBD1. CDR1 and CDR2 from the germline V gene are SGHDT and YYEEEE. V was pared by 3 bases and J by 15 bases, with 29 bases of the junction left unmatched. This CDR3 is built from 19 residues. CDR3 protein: CASSSHGKPDRAAQCSWFF. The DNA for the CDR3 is TGTGCCAGCAGCTCGCACGGTAAACCGGACAGGGCGGCGCAATGTAGTTGGTTCTTC.

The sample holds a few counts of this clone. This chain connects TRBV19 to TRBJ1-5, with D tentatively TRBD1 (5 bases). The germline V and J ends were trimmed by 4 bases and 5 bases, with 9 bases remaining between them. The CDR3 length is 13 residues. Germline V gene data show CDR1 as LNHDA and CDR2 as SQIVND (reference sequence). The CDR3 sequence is CASSNRGDQPQHF. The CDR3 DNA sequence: TGTGCCAGTAGTAATAGGGGCGATCAGCCCCAGCATTTT.

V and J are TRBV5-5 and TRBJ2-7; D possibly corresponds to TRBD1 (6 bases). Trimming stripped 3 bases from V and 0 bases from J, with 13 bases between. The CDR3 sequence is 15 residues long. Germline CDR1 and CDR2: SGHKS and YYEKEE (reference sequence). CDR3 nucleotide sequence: TGTGCCAGCAGCTCAAAAACAGGGTACTCCTACGAGCAGTACTTC. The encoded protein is CASSSKTGYSYEQYF.

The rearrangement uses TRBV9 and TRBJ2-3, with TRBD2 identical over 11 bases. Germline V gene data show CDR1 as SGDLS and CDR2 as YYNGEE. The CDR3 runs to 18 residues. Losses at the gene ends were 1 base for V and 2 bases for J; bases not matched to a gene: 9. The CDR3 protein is CASSVKKTTSGDTDTQYF. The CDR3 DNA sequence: TGTGCCAGCAGCGTAAAAAAAACGACTAGCGGGGACACAGATACGCAGTATTTT.

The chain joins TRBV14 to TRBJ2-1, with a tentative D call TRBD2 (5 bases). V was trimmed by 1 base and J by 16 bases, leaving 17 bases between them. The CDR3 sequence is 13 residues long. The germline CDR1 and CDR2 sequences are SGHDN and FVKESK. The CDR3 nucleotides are TGTGCCAGCAGCCAAGTAGGAGCTAGCCATCCTTTCTTC. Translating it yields CASSQVGASHPFF.

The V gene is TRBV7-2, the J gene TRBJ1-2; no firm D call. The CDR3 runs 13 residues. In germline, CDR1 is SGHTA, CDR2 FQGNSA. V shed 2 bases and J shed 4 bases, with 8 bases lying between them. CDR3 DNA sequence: TGTGCCAGCAGCTTACCCCAGGCCTATGGCTACACCTTC. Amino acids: CASSLPQAYGYTF.

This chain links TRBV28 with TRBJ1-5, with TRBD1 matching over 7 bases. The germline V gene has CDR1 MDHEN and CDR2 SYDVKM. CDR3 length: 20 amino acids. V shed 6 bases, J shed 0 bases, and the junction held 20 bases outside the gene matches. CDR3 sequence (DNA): TGTGCCAGCAGAACTCCAATACGGGACAGCTCGCTCCCTAGCAATCAGCCCCAGCATTTT. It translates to CASRTPIRDSSLPSNQPQHF.

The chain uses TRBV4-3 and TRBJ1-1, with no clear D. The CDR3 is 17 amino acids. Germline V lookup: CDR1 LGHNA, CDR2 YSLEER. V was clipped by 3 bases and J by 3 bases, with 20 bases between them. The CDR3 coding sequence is TGCGCCAGCAGCCACAACCCCGCGGGAATATCGGACACTGAAGCTTTCTTT. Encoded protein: CASSHNPAGISDTEAFF.

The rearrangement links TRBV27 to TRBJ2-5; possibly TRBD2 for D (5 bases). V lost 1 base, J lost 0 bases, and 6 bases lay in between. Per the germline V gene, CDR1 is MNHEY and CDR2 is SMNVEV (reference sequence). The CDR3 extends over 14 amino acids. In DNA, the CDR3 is TGTGCCAGCAGTTTATACGGGAACCAAGAGACCCAGTACTTC. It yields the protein CASSLYGNQETQYF.

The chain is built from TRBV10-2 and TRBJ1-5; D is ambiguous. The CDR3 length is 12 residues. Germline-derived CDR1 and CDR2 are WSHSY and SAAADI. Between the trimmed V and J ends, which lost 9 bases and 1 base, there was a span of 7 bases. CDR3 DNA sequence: TGCGCCAGTGCAGTGAGCAATCAGCCCCAGCATTTT. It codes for CASAVSNQPQHF.

CDR3 region: CASSFGGFQRSSYEQYF. Here the CDR3 DNA reads TGTGCCAGCAGCTTCGGGGGGTTTCAGAGAAGCTCCTACGAGCAGTACTTC. V usage is TRBV5-4 and J usage is TRBJ2-5; 7 positions match TRBD2. The last part of the DNA fits TRBJ2-7 better; the J call may be wrong. Germline lookup yields CDR1 SGHNT and CDR2 YYREEE (reference sequence). This CDR3 comprises 17 residues.

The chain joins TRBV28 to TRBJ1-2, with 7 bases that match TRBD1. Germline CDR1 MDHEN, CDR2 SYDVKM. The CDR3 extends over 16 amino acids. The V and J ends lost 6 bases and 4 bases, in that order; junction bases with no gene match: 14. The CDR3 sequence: CASSPGGFPLGYGYTF. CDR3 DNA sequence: TGTGCCAGCAGCCCAGGGGGGTTCCCGCTAGGCTATGGCTACACCTTC.

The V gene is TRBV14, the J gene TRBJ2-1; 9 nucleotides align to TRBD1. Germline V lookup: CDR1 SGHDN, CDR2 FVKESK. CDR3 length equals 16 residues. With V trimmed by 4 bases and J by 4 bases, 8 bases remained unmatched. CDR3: CASSPRGTGRYNEQFF. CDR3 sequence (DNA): TGTGCCAGCAGCCCCAGGGGGACAGGGAGGTACAATGAGCAGTTCTTC.

The CDR3 DNA is TGTGCCAGCCAAAGGGGGCTTCTGAAGCGGAAGGGCACTGAAGCTTTCTTT. It is translated as CASQRGLLKRKGTEAFF. The V and J genes are TRBV28 and TRBJ1-1; 7 bases align to TRBD1. Per germline, CDR1 MDHEN and CDR2 SYDVKM. The junction had 19 bases not matched to a gene; V was cut back by 8 bases and J by 4 bases. The CDR3 spans 17 residues. The full variable domain, with the rest looked up from reference TRBV28 and TRBJ1-1, is DVKVTQSSRYLVKRTGEKVFLECVQDMDHENMFWYRQDPGLGLRLIYFSYDVKMKEKGDIPEGYSVSREKKERFSLILESASTNQTSMYLCASQRGLLKRKGTEAFFGQGTRLTVV.

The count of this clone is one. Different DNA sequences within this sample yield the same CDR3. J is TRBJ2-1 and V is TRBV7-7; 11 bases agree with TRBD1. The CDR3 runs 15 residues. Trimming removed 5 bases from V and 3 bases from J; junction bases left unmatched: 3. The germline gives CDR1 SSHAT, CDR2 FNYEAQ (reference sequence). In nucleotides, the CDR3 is TGTGCCAGCAGCCCGGGACAGGGGGTCTACAATGAGCAGTTCTTC. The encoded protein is CASSPGQGVYNEQFF. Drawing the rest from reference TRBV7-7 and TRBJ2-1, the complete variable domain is GAGVSQSPRYKVTKRGQDVTLRCDPISSHATLYWYQQALGQGPEFLTYFNYEAQPDKSGLPSDRFSAERPEGSISTLTIQRTEQRDSAMYRCASSPGQGVYNEQFFGPGTRLTVL.

As DNA, the CDR3 is TGTGCCAGCACGGGACTAGCGGGAGGGAACACCGGGGAGCTGTTTTTT. It yields the protein CASTGLAGGNTGELFF. The rearrangement uses TRBV27 and TRBJ2-2, with 15 bases matching TRBD2. Trimming took 7 bases from V and 1 from J; bases not matched to a gene: 1. This CDR3 is built from 16 residues. Per the germline V gene, CDR1 is MNHEY and CDR2 is SMNVEV (reference sequence).

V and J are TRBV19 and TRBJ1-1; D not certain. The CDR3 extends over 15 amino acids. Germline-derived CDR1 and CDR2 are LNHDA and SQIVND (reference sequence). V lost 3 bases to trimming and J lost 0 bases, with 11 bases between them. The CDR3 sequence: CASSIFEGMNTEAFF. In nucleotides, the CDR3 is TGTGCCAGTAGTATTTTCGAGGGTATGAACACTGAAGCTTTCTTT.

The CDR3 region has the DNA TGTGCCAGCAGTGTCAGCAGTCGGGGACAGTCCTACGAGCAGTACTTC. It encodes CASSVSSRGQSYEQYF. The rearrangement joins TRBV25-1 to TRBJ2-7, with 7 bases lining up with TRBD1. The CDR3 is 16 amino acids. The J segment lost 1 base and the V segment lost 4 bases, leaving 10 bases of the junction unmatched. Germline V gives CDR1 MGHDK, CDR2 SYGVNS.

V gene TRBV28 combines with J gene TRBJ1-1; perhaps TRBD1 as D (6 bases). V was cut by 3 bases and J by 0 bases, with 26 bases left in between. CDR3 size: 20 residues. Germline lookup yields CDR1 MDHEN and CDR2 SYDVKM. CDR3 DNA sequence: TGTGCCAGCAGTTTTCCCAGGGGAGGGGATCGGTGGCCTATGAACACTGAAGCTTTCTTT. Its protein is CASSFPRGGDRWPMNTEAFF.

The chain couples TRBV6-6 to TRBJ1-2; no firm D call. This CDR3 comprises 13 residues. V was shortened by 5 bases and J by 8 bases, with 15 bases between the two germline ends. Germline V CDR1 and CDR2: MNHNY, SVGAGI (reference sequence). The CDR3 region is CASSPRDPRGYTF. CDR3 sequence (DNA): TGTGCCAGCAGTCCCCGGGATCCGAGGGGCTACACCTTC.

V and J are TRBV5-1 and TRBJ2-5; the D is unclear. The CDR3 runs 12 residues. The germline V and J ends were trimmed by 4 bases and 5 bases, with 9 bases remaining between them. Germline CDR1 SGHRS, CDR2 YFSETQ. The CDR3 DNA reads TGCGCCAGCAGCCAAGACTGGGAGACCCAGTACTTC. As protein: CASSQDWETQYF.

The chain's CDR3 is CASSLGVGQRITYEQYF. Written as DNA, the CDR3 is TGTGCCAGCAGCTTAGGAGTTGGACAACGAATTACCTACGAGCAGTACTTC. V usage is TRBV7-9 and J usage is TRBJ2-7; tentative D call: TRBD1 (5 bases). The CDR3 covers 17 residues. Trimming cost V 1 base and J 2 bases, with 18 bases left between them. Germline lookup yields CDR1 SEHNR and CDR2 FQNEAQ (reference sequence).

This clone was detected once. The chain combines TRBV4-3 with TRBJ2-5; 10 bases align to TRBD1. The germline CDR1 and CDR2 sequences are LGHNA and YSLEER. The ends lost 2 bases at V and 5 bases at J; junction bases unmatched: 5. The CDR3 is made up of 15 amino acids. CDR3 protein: CASSQTGQGRETQYF. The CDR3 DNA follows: TGCGCCAGCAGCCAAACGGGACAGGGGAGGGAGACCCAGTACTTC.

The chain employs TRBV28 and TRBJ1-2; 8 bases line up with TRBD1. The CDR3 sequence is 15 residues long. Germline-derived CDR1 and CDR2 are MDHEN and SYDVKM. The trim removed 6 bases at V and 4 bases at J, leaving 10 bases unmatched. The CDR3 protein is CASSPRTGSTYGYTF. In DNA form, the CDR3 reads TGTGCCAGCAGCCCCCGGACAGGGAGTACCTATGGCTACACCTTC.

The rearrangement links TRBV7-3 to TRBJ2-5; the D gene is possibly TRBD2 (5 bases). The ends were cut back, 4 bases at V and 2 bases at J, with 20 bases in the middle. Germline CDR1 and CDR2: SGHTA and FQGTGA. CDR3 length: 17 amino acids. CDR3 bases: TGTGCCAGCAGCTCTACGGGGTCAGGACGGTTACAAGAGACCCAGTACTTC. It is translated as CASSSTGSGRLQETQYF.

CDR3 sequence (DNA): TGTGCCTGGAGTTCCGGGACTAGCGACACAGATACGCAGTATTTT. Amino acids: CAWSSGTSDTDTQYF. V and J are TRBV30 and TRBJ2-3; 10 positions match TRBD2. The CDR3 length is 15 residues. J was trimmed by 2 bases and V by 2 bases; bases with no gene match: 4. The germline gives CDR1 GTSNPN, CDR2 SVGIG (reference sequence).

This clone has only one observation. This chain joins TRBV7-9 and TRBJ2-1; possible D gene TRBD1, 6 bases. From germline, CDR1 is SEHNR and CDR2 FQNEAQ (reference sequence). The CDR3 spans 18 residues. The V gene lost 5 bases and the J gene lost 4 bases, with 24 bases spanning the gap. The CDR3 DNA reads TGTGCCAGCAGCCCTCAAGTGACAGGTTTCGTTGGGTACAATGAGCAGTTCTTC. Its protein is CASSPQVTGFVGYNEQFF.